This entry is about one T cell receptor (beta chain). One end of the junction is discordant with germline, which a read error may explain. The data were taken from a study of blood T cell repertoires in COVID-19. Study information: Researchers got acute and convalescent COVID-19 samples from the United States, Italy and Spain. In each case, the material was cDNA or gDNA derived from T cells, B-cell-depleted T cells, or PBMCs.

In the original processing: Amplification with reference gene primers provided the estimates of nucleated cell counts. Sequencing used immunoSEQ multiplex PCR; TCRdb keeps in-frame clones, though not all of them. V and J calls and clone size come straight from that table; D and trimming were deduced from the DNA. The data contain over 20,000 clones, 90% of them singletons. There are 14 residues in the CDR3. Per the germline V gene, CDR1 is SEHNR and CDR2 is FQNEAQ (reference sequence). This TCR was recovered from a man in his 70s with acute or convalescent COVID-19. The rearrangement uses TRBV7-9 and TRBJ2-7, with 10 bases lining up with TRBD2. The source material was peripheral blood. CDR3 protein: CASSLAGADYEQYF. CDR3 DNA sequence: TGTGCCAGCAGCCTAGCGGGAGCTGACTACGAGCAGTACTTC.